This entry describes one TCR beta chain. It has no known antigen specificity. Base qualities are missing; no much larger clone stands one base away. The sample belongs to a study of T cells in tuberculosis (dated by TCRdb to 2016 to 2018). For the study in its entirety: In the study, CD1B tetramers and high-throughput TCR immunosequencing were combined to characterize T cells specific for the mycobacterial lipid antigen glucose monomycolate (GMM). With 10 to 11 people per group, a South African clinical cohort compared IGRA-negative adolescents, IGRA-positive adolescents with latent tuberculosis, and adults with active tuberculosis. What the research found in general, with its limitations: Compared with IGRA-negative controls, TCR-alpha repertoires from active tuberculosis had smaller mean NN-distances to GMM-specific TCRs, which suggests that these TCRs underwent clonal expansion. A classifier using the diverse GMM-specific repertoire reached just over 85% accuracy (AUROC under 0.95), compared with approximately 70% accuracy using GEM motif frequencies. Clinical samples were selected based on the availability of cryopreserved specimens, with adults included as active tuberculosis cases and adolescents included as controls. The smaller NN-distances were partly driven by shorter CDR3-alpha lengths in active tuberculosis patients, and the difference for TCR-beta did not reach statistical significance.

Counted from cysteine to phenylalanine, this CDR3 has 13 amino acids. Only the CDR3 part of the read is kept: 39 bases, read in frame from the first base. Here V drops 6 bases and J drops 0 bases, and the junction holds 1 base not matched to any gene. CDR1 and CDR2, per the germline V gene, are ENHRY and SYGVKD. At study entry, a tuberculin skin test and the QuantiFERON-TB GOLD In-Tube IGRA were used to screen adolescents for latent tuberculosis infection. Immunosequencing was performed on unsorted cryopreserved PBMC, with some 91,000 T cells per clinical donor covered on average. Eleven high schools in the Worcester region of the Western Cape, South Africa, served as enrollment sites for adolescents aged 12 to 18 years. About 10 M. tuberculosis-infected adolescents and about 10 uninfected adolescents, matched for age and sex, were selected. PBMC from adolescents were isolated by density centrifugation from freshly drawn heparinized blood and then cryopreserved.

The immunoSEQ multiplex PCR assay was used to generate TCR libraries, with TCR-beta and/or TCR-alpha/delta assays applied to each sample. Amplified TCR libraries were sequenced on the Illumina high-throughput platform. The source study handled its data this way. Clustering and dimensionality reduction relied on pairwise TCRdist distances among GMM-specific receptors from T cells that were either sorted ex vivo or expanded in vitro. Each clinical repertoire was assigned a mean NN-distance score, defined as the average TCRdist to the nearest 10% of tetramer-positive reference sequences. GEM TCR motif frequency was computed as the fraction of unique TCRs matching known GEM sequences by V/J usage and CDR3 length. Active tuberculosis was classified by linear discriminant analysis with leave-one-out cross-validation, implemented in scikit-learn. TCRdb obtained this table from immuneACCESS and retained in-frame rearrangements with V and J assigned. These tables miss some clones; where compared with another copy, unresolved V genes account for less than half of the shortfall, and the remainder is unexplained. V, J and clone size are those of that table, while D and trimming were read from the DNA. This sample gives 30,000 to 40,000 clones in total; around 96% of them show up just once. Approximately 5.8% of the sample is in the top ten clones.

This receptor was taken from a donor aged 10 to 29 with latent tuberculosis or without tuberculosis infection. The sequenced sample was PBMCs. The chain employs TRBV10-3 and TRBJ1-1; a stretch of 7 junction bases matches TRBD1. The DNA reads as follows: TGTGCCATCAGGGGGACAGTGAACACTGAAGCTTTCTTT. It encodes CAIRGTVNTEAFF.